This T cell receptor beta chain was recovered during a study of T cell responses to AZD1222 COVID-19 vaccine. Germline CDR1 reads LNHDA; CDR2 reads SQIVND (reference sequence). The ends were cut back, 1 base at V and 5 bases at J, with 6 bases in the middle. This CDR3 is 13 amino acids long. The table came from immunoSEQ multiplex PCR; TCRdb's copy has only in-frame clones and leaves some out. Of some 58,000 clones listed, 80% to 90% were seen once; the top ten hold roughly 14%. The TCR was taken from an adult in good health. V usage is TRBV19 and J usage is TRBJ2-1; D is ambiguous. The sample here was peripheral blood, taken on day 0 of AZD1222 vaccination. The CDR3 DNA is TGTGCCAGTAGTATAGGACACAACAATGAGCAGTTCTTC. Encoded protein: CASSIGHNNEQFF.